The subject of this entry is one TCR beta chain. The authors' processing: Estimation of nucleated cell counts was performed using reference gene primer amplification. Here immunoSEQ multiplex PCR was the method, and the copy in TCRdb shows in-frame clones only, minus some. D and trimming come from the DNA, and the V and J calls and clone size come from that table. Here the sample spans 60,000 to 85,000 clones, almost 90% being singletons. The data were taken from a study of blood T cell repertoires in COVID-19. Overall study: COVID-19 samples from acute and convalescent phases originated in the United States, Italy and Spain. Nucleic acid was either cDNA or gDNA, and it came from T cells, B-cell-depleted T cells, or PBMCs.

The V end was cut by 7 bases, the J end by 7 bases, with 14 bases between. The CDR3 consists of 13 residues. CDR1 MNHEY and CDR2 SVGAGI come from the germline V gene. This chain joins TRBV6-5 and TRBJ2-1, with D tentatively TRBD1 (5 bases). Sequencing used peripheral blood. The clonotype comes from a woman older than 75 with active or convalescent COVID-19. For the CDR3, the DNA is TGTGCCAGCAATGCTGGGGCTGGGAATGAGCAGTTCTTC. It specifies CASNAGAGNEQFF.